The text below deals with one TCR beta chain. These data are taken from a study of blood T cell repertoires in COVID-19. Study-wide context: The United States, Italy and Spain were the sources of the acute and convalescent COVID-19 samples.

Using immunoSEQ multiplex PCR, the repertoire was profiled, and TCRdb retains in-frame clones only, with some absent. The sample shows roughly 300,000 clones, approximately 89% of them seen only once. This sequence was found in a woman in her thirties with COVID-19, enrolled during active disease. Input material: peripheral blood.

The CDR3 loop is CASSSGQTYEQYF. DNA for the CDR3: TGTGCCAGCAGCTCTGGACAGACCTACGAGCAGTACTTC. This rearrangement joins TRBV6-6 to TRBJ2-7, with D perhaps matching TRBD1 (6 bases). Trimming left V 6 bases short and J 2 bases short, with 11 bases between. This CDR3 contains 13 residues. CDR1 and CDR2 from the germline V gene are MNHNY and SVGAGI (reference sequence).